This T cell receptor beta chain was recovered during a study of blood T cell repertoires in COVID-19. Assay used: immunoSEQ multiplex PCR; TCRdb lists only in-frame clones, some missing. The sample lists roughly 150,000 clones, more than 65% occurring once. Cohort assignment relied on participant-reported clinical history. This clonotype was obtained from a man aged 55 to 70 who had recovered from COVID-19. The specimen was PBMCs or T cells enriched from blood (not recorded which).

The CDR3 nucleotides read TGTGCCAGCGGCGGTTCTGTCTCCTACGAGCAGTACTTC. Translation: CASGGSVSYEQYF. The chain links TRBV28 to TRBJ2-7; D remains ambiguous. V was trimmed by 8 bases and J by 0 bases, leaving 11 bases between them. The V gene's germline CDR1 is MDHEN and CDR2 SYDVKM. The CDR3 sequence is 13 residues long.